These 3 T cell receptor beta chains came from one sample sequenced in a study of blood T cell repertoires in COVID-19. Method: immunoSEQ multiplex PCR; TCRdb's copy keeps in-frame clones and lacks some. Seen here are around 400,000 clones, under 85% observed once, and the top ten hold 5% to 5.5%. What was sequenced was PBMCs or T cells enriched from blood (not recorded which). These receptors all come from a woman between 50 and 59 years old who had recovered from COVID-19.

The genes are TRBV29-1 and TRBJ2-7, with 7 positions matching TRBD2. The germline gives CDR1 SQVTM, CDR2 ANQGSEA. V gave up 6 bases and J gave up 2 bases; unmatched junction bases: 10. The CDR3 sequence is 14 residues long. CDR3 sequence reads: CSVPVGGRPYEQYF. The DNA for the CDR3 is TGCAGCGTACCCGTGGGGGGGAGGCCCTACGAGCAGTACTTC.

The chain combines TRBV4-3 with TRBJ1-6, with 8 nucleotides matching TRBD1. J lost 10 bases, V lost 1 base, and 3 bases had no gene match. The CDR3 totals 14 residues. Germline CDR1 reads LGHNA; CDR2 reads YSLEER. The CDR3 spells CASSQAGQGSPLHF. In DNA, the CDR3 is TGCGCCAGCAGCCAAGCCGGACAGGGCTCACCCCTCCACTTT.

CDR3 protein: CASSPGQELYGYTF. CDR3 sequence (DNA): TGTGCCAGCAGCCCGGGGCAGGAACTCTATGGCTACACCTTC. This chain joins TRBV6-2 or TRBV6-3 and TRBJ1-2; possibly TRBD1 for D (5 bases). Germline V gene data show CDR1 as MNHEY and CDR2 as SVGEGT. The V and J ends lost 6 bases and 4 bases respectively, with 15 bases between them. The CDR3 has 14 amino acids.